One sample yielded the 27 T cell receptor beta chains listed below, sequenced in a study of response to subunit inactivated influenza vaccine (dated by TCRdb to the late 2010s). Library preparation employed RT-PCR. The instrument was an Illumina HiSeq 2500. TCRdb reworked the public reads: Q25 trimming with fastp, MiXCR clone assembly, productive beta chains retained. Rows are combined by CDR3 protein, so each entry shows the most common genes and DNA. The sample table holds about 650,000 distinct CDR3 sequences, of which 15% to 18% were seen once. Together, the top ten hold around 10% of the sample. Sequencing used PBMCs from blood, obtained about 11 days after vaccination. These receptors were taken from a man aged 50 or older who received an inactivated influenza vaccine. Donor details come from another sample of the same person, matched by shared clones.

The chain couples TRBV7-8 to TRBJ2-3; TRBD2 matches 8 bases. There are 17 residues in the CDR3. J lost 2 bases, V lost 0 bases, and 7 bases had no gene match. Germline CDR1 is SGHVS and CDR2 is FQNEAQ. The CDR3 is CASSLALSGGFTDTQYF. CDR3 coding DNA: TGTGCCAGCAGCTTAGCGTTAAGCGGGGGTTTCACAGATACGCAGTATTTT. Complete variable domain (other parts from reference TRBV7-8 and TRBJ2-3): GAGVSQSPRYKVAKRGQDVALRCDPISGHVSLFWYQQALGQGPEFLTYFQNEAQLDKSGLPSDRFFAERPEGSVSTLKIQRTQQEDSAVYLCASSLALSGGFTDTQYFGPGTRLTVL.

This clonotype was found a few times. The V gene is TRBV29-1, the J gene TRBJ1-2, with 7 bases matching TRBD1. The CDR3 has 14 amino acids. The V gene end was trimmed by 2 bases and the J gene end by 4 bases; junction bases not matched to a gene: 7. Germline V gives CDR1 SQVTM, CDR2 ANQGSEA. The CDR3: CSVEREGAGYGYTF. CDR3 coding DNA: TGCAGCGTTGAAAGGGAGGGGGCTGGCTATGGCTACACCTTC.

The CDR3 is CSVRGGVTEQFF. CDR3 coding DNA: TGCAGTGTCCGGGGGGGAGTAACTGAGCAGTTCTTC. The gene calls are TRBV20-1 and TRBJ2-1; 8 bases are shared with TRBD2. J lost 9 bases, V lost 7 bases, and 8 bases had no gene match. Germline values: CDR1 DFQATT, CDR2 SNEGSKA (reference sequence). The CDR3 is 12 amino acids.

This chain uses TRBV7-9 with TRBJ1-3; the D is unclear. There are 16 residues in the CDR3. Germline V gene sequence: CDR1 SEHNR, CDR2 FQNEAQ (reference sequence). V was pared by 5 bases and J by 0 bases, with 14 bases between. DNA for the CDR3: TGTGCCAGCAGCGTTAGGACGGAGGGCTCTGGAAACACCATATATTTT. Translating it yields CASSVRTEGSGNTIYF.

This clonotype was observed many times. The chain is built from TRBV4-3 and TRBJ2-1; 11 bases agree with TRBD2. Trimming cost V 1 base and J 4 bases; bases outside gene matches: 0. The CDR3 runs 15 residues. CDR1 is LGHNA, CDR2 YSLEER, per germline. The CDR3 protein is CASSQVAGGYNEQFF. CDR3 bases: TGCGCCAGCAGCCAAGTAGCGGGAGGGTACAATGAGCAGTTCTTC.

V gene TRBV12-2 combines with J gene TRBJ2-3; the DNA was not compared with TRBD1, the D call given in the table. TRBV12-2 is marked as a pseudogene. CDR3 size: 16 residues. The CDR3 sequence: CASRFVGGPSTDTQYF. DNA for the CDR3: TGTGCAAGTCGCTTTGTCGGGGGCCCTAGCACAGATACGCAGTATTTT.

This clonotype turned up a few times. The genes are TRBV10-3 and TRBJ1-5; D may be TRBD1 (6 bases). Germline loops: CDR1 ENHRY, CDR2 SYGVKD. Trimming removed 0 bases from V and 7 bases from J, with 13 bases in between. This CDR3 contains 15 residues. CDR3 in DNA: TGTGCCATCAGTGAGTCGCCCAGGGGCTCCCAGCCCCAGCATTTT. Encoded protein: CAISESPRGSQPQHF.

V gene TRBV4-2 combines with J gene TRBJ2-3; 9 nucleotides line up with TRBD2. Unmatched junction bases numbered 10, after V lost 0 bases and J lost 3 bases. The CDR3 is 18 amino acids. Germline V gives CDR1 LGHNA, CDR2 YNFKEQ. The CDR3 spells CASSQDRASGIGTDTQYF. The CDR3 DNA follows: TGTGCCAGCAGCCAAGATAGGGCTAGCGGGATAGGTACAGATACGCAGTATTTT.

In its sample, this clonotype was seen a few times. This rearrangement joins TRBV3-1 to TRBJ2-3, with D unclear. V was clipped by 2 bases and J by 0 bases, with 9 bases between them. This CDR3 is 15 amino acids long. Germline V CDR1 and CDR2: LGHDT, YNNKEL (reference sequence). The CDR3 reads CASSQNALSTDTQYF. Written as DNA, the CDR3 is TGTGCCAGCAGCCAAAATGCGCTAAGCACAGATACGCAGTATTTT.

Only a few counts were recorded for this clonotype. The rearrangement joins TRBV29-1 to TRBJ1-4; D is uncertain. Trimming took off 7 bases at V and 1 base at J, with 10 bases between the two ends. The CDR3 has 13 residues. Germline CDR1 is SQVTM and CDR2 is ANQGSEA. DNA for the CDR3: TGCAGCGCCCACCGGGGAACTAATGAAAAACTGTTTTTT. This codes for CSAHRGTNEKLFF.

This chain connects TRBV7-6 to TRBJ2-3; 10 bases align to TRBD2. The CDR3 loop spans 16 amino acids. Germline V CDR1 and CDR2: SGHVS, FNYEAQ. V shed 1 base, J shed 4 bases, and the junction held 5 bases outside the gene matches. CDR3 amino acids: CASSLVPSGSPDTQYF. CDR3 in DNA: TGTGCCAGCAGCTTAGTCCCTAGCGGGAGTCCAGATACGCAGTATTTT.

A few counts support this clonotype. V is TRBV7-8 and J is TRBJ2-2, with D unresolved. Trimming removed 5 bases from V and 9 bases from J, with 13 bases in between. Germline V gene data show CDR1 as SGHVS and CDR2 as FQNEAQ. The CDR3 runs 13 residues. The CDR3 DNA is TGTGCCAGCAGCCCCCCTGGCATCCGGGAGCTGTTTTTT. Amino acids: CASSPPGIRELFF.

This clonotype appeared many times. In nucleotides, the CDR3 is TGTGCCAGCAGCATCGGGACTAGCTCCTACAATGAGCAGTTCTTC. Its translation is CASSIGTSSYNEQFF. The rearrangement uses TRBV3-1 and TRBJ2-1; 8 bases line up with TRBD2. The CDR3 sequence is 15 residues long. V lost 5 bases and J lost 0; bases outside the gene matches: 3. Germline lookup yields CDR1 LGHDT and CDR2 YNNKEL (reference sequence).

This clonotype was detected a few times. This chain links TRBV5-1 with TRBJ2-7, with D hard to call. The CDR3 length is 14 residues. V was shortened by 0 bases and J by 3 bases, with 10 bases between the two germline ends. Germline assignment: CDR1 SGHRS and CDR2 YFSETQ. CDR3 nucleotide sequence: TGCGCCAGCAGCTTGGATCCTAGAAACTACGAGCAGTACTTC. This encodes CASSLDPRNYEQYF.

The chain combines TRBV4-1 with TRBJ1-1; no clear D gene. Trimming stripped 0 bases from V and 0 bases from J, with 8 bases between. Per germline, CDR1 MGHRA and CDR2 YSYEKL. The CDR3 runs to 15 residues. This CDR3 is CASSQDVRLNTEAFF. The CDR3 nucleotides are TGCGCCAGCAGCCAAGATGTCAGGCTGAACACTGAAGCTTTCTTT.

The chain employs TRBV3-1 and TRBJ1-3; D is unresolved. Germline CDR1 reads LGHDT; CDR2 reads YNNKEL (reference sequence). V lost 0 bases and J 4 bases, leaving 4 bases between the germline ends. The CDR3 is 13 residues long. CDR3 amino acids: CASSQDFGNTIYF. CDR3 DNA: TGTGCCAGCAGCCAAGACTTCGGAAACACCATATATTTT.

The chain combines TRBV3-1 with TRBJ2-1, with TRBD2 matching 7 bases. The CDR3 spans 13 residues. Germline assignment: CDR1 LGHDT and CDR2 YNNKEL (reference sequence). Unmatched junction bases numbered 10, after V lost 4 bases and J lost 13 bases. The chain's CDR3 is CASSRFRRGDQFF. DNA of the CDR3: TGTGCCAGCAGCCGATTTAGACGGGGGGACCAGTTCTTC.

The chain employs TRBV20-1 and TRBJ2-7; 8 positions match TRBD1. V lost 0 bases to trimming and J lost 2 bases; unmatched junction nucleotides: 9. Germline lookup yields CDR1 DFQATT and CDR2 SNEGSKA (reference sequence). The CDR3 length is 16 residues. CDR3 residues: CSARDLRTGIPYEQYF. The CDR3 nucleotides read TGCAGTGCTAGAGATCTTCGGACAGGGATCCCCTACGAGCAGTACTTC.

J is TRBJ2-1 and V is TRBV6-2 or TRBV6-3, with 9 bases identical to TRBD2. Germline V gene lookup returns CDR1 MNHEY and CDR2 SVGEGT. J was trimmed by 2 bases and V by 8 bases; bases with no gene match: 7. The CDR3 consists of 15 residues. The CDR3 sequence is CASLAGYGPYNEQFF. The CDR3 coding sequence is TGTGCCAGCCTAGCGGGGTATGGCCCCTACAATGAGCAGTTCTTC.

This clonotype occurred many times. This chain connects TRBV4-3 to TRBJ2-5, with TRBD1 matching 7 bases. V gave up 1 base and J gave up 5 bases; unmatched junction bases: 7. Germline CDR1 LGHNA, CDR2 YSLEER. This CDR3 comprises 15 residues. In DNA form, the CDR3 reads TGCGCCAGCAGCCAAGGGGCAGGGGGAGAGGAGACCCAGTACTTC. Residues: CASSQGAGGEETQYF.

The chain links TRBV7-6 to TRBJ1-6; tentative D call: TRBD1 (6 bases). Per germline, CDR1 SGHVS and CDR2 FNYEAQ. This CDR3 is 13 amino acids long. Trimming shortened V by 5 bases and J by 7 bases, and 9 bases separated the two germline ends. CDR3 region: CASSARGNSPLHF. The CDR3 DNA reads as TGTGCCAGCAGCGCAAGGGGGAATTCACCCCTCCACTTT.

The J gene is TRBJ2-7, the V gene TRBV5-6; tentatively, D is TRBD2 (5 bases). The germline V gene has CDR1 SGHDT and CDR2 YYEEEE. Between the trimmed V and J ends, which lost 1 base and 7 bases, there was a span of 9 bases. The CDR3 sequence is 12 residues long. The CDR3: CASSLLSGEQYF. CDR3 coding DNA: TGTGCCAGCAGCTTGCTCTCGGGGGAGCAGTACTTC.

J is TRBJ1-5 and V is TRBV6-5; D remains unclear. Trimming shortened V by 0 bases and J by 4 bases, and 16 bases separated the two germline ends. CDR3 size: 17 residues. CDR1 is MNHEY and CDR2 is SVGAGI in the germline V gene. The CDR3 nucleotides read TGTGCCAGCAGTTACTCGGTGGTTATAGGCGAGAATCAGCCCCAGCATTTT. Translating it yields CASSYSVVIGENQPQHF.

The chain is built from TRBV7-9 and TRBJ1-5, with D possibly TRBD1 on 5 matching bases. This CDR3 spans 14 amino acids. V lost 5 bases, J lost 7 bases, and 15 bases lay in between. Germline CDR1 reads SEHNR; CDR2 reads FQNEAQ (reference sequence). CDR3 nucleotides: TGTGCCAGCAGCCTAGAAGGGGTGGAACAGCCCCAGCATTTT. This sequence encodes CASSLEGVEQPQHF.

This CDR3 is CASAWAGNYEQYF. CDR3 bases: TGTGCCAGCGCCTGGGCAGGAAACTACGAGCAGTACTTC. The rearrangement uses TRBV12-3 or TRBV12-4 and TRBJ2-7, with unresolved D. V lost 8 bases and J 3 bases, leaving 14 bases between the germline ends. The CDR3 is made up of 13 amino acids.

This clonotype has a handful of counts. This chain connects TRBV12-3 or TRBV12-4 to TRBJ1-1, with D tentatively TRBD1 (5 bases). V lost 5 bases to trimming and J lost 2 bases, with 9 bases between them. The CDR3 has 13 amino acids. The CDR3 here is CASSRQRNTEAFF. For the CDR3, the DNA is TGTGCCAGCAGTCGACAGAGAAACACTGAAGCTTTCTTT.

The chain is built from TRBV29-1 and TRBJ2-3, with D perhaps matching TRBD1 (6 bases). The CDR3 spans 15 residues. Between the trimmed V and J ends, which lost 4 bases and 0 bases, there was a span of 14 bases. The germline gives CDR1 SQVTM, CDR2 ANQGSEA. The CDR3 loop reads CSVVGGDRSTDTQYF. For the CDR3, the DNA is TGCAGCGTTGTTGGGGGCGATAGAAGCACAGATACGCAGTATTTT.